This T cell receptor (beta chain) originates from a study of control samples from healthy donors and cancer patients. V lost 0 bases, J lost 6 bases, and 11 bases lay in between. The germline V gene encodes CDR1 MNHEY and CDR2 SVGEGT. This CDR3 comprises 14 residues. Assay used: immunoSEQ multiplex PCR; TCRdb lists only in-frame clones, some missing. The sample includes 150,000 to 200,000 clones, 80% to 95% of them seen just once. This receptor was obtained from a woman in her thirties or forties in good health. The specimen sequenced was blood. The chain couples TRBV6-2 or TRBV6-3 to TRBJ1-2; D gene uncertain. CDR3 residues: CASSYSRYGDGYTF. The CDR3, as DNA: TGTGCCAGCAGTTACTCGAGGTACGGCGATGGCTACACCTTC.